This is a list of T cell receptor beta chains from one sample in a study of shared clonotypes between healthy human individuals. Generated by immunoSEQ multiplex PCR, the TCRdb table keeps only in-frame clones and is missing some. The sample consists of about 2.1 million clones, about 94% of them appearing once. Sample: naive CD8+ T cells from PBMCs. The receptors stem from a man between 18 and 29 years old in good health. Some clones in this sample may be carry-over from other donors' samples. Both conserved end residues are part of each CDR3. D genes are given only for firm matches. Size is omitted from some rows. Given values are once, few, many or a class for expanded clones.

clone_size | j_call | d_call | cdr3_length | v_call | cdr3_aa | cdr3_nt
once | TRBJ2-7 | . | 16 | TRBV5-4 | CASSLVDGSGFHEQYF | TGTGCCAGCAGCTTGGTCGACGGGAGCGGATTCCACGAGCAGTACTTC
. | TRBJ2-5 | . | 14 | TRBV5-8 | CASSLGFSQETQYF | TGTGCCAGCAGCTTGGGTTTCAGCCAAGAGACCCAGTACTTC
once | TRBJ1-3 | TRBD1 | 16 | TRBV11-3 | CARLDRARIRGNTIYF | TGTGCCAGGCTGGACAGGGCAAGGATTAGAGGAAACACCATATATTTT
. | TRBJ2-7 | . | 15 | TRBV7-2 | CASSLVQGLSYEQYF | TGTGCCAGCAGCTTAGTTCAAGGGCTCTCCTACGAGCAGTACTTC
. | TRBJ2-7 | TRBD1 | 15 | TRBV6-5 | CASSYPRTGGWEQYF | TGTGCCAGCAGTTACCCCCGGACAGGGGGGTGGGAGCAGTACTTC
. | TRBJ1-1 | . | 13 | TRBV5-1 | CASAGGASPEAFF | TGCGCCAGCGCCGGGGGGGCGAGCCCTGAAGCTTTCTTT
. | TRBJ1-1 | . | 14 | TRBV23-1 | CASRQDRENTEAFF | TGCGCCAGCAGGCAGGACAGAGAGAACACTGAAGCTTTCTTT
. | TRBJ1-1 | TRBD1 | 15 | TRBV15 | CATSADRGANTEAFF | TGTGCCACCAGCGCAGACAGGGGGGCTAACACTGAAGCTTTCTTT
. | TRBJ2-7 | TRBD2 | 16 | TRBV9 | CASSVAPGGSTYEQYF | TGTGCCAGCAGCGTGGCGCCGGGCGGGAGCACGTACGAGCAGTACTTC
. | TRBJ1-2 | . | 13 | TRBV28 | CASSLFSNYGYTF | TGTGCCAGCAGTTTATTTTCTAACTATGGCTACACCTTC
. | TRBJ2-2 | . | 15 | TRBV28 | CASSYYREHSGELFF | TGTGCCAGCAGCTATTACAGGGAACATTCCGGGGAGCTGTTTTTT
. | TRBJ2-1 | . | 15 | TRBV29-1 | CSVADGTLSYNEQFF | TGCAGCGTTGCGGACGGGACCCTCTCCTACAATGAGCAGTTCTTC
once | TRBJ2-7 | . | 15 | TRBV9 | CASSPDEGLIDEQYF | TGTGCCAGCAGCCCAGATGAGGGCTTGATTGATGAGCAGTACTTC
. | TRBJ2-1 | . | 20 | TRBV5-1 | CASSLGELGSLVGIGNEQFF | TGCGCCAGCAGCTTGGGCGAATTGGGGTCCCTAGTCGGTATTGGCAATGAGCAGTTCTTC
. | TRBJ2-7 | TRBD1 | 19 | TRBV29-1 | CSVPNQTTGHRGISYEQYF | TGCAGCGTTCCAAACCAAACCACAGGGCACAGGGGTATCTCCTACGAGCAGTACTTC
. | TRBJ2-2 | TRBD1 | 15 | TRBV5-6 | CASSSDRGYGGELFF | TGTGCCAGCAGCTCCGACAGGGGATACGGCGGGGAGCTGTTTTTT
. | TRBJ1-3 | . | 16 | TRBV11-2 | CASSLDLGAAGNTIYF | TGTGCCAGCAGCTTAGATCTGGGTGCTGCTGGAAACACCATATATTTT
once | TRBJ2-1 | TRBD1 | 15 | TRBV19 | CATRPGGSGYNEQFF | TGTGCCACTAGACCAGGGGGCTCCGGTTACAATGAGCAGTTCTTC
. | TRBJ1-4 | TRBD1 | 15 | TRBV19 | CASRRDRGQDEKLFF | TGTGCCAGTAGGAGGGACAGGGGGCAAGACGAAAAACTGTTTTTT
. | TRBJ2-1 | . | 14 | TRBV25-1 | CASSGHGKTLGQFF | TGTGCCAGCAGTGGACACGGCAAAACCCTGGGGCAGTTCTTC
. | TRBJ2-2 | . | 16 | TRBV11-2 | CASSPRDGRSTGELFF | TGTGCCAGCAGCCCCCGGGACGGTAGATCCACCGGGGAGCTGTTTTTT
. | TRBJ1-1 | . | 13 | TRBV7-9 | CASSLTALRGAFF | TGTGCCAGCAGCCTCACGGCCCTCCGTGGGGCTTTCTTT
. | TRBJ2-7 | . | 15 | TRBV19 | CASSIGAGGGEEQYF | TGTGCCAGTAGTATAGGGGCCGGGGGAGGAGAAGAGCAGTACTTC
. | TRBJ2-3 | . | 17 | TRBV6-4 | CASSDYPPGTRGDTQYF | TGTGCCAGCAGTGACTACCCCCCCGGGACCCGCGGGGATACGCAGTATTTT
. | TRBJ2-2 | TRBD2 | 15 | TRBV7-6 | CASSLTSGYTGELFF | TGTGCCAGCAGCTTAACTAGCGGATACACCGGGGAGCTGTTTTTT
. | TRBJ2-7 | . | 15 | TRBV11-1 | CASSLEGVGSNEQYF | TGTGCCAGCAGCCTAGAGGGGGTGGGAAGCAACGAGCAGTACTTC
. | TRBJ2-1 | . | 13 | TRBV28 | CASSPPMATEQFF | TGTGCCAGCAGTCCCCCTATGGCCACCGAGCAGTTCTTC
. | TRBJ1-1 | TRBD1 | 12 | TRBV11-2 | CASSHQGAEAFF | TGTGCCAGCAGCCACCAGGGGGCCGAAGCTTTCTTT
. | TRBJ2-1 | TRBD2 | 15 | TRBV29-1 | CSVDGVSGRGNEQFF | TGCAGCGTTGACGGGGTTAGCGGGAGGGGTAATGAGCAGTTCTTC
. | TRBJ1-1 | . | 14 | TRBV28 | CASSLLVENTEAFF | TGTGCCAGCAGTTTATTGGTCGAGAACACTGAAGCTTTCTTT
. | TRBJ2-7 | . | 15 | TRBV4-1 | CASSQEPRSSYEQYF | TGCGCCAGCAGCCAAGAGCCCAGGAGCTCCTACGAGCAGTACTTC
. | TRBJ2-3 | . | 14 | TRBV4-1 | CASSLLRRPDTQYF | TGCGCCAGCAGCCTATTGCGGCGTCCAGATACGCAGTATTTT
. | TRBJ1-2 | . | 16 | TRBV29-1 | CSVEDRSQGLRYGYTF | TGCAGCGTTGAAGATCGATCACAGGGTCTTCGCTATGGCTACACCTTC
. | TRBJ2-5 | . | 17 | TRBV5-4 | CASSSIENSPHQETQYF | TGTGCCAGCAGCTCGATCGAAAATAGCCCCCACCAAGAGACCCAGTACTTC
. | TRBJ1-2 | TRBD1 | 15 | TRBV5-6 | CASSALGGFDYGYTF | TGTGCCAGCAGCGCCTTAGGGGGCTTTGACTATGGCTACACCTTC
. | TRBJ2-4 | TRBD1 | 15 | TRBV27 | CASSPGDRAQNIQYF | TGTGCCAGCAGTCCAGGAGACAGGGCTCAAAACATTCAGTACTTC
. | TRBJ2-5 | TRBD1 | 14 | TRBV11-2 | CASSLTGGTETQYF | TGTGCCAGCAGCTTGACAGGGGGCACAGAGACCCAGTACTTC
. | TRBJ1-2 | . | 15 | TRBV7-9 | CASSQTLERKNGYTF | TGTGCCAGCAGCCAGACCCTGGAGCGAAAGAATGGCTACACCTTC
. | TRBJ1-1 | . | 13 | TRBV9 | CASSVGGWTEAFF | TGTGCCAGCAGCGTAGGTGGGTGGACTGAAGCTTTCTTT
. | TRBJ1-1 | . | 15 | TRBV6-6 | CASSYSRGMNTEAFF | TGTGCCAGCAGTTACTCAAGGGGTATGAACACTGAAGCTTTCTTT
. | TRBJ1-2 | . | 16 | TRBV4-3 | CASSQEGTQALYGYTF | TGCGCCAGCAGCCAAGAAGGGACACAGGCACTCTATGGCTACACCTTC
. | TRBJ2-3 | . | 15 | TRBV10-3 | CAIKSEDSGTDTQYF | TGTGCCATCAAGTCGGAGGATTCGGGCACAGATACGCAGTATTTT
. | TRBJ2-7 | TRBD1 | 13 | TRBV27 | CASTRTGGDEQYF | TGTGCCAGCACCCGGACAGGGGGGGACGAGCAGTACTTC
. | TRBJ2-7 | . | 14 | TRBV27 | CASSPLVPSYEQYF | TGTGCCAGCAGTCCCTTAGTACCCTCCTACGAGCAGTACTTC
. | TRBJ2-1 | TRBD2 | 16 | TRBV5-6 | CASSPFRGGSYNEQFF | TGTGCCAGCAGCCCCTTCCGGGGGGGGTCCTACAATGAGCAGTTCTTC
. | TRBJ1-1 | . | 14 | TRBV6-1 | CASNIQGWNTEAFF | TGTGCCAGCAACATACAGGGTTGGAACACTGAAGCTTTCTTT
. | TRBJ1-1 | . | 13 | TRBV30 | CAWMVPGDTEAFF | TGTGCCTGGATGGTTCCAGGGGACACTGAAGCTTTCTTT
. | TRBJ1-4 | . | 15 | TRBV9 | CASSVGGRGSEKLFF | TGTGCCAGCAGCGTAGGTGGGAGAGGCAGTGAAAAACTGTTTTTT
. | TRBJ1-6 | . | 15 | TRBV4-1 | CASSQVDRKNSPLHF | TGCGCCAGCAGCCAAGTTGACAGAAAGAATTCACCCCTCCACTTT
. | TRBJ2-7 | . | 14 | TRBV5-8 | CASSPVPPSTEQYF | TGTGCCAGCAGCCCGGTACCACCATCCACCGAGCAGTACTTC
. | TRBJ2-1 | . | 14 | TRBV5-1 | CASSFGSRYNEQFF | TGCGCCAGCAGCTTTGGCTCCCGCTACAATGAGCAGTTCTTC
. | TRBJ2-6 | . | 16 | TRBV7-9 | CATLGARAPGANVLTF | TGTGCCACTCTGGGAGCCCGTGCCCCTGGGGCCAACGTCCTGACTTTC
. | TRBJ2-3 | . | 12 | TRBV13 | CASSLQLDTQYF | TGTGCCAGCAGCCTCCAACTGGATACGCAGTATTTT
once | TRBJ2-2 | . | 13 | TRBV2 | CASSDVIRGELFF | TGTGCCAGCAGTGATGTAATTCGCGGGGAGCTGTTTTTT
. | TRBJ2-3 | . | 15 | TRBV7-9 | CASSPTLEEPYTQYF | TGTGCCAGCAGCCCGACATTGGAAGAGCCATATACGCAGTATTTT
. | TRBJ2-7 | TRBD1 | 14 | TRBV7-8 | CASSMGQGGSEQYF | TGTGCCAGCAGCATGGGACAGGGAGGCTCCGAGCAGTACTTC
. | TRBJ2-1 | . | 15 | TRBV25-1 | CASSESGRSYNEQFF | TGTGCCAGCAGTGAATCTGGGCGATCCTACAATGAGCAGTTCTTC